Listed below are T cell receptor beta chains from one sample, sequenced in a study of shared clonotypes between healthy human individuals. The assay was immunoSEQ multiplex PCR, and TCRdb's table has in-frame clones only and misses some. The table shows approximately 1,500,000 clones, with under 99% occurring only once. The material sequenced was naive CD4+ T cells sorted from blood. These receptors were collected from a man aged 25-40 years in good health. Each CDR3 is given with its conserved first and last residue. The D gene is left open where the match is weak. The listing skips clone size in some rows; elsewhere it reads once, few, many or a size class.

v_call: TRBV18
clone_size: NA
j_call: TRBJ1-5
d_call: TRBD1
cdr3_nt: TGTGCCAGCTCACCAGGGTTACAGGGGGTCCAGCCCCAGCATTTT
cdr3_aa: CASSPGLQGVQPQHF

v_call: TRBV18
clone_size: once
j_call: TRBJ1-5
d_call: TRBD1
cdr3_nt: TGTGCCAGCTCTGGGACAGGCGAGGGCCAGCCCCAGCATTTT
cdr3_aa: CASSGTGEGQPQHF

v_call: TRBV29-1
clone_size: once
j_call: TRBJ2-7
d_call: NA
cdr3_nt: TGCAGCGTTGAGGCTCAGCCCTACGAGCAGTACTTC
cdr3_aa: CSVEAQPYEQYF

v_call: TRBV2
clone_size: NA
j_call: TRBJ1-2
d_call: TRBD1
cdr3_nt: TGTGCCAGCAGTGACCGGACAGGGGGGTGGTACACCTTC
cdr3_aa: CASSDRTGGWYTF

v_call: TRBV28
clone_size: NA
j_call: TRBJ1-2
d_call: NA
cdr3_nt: TGTGCCAGCAGTCTCCACGCCCCGGGACAAGCCTATGGCTACACCTTC
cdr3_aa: CASSLHAPGQAYGYTF

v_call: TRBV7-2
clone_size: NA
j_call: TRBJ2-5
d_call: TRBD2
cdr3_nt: TGTGCCAGCAGCTCTCGCTGGGAGGGACAAGAGACCCAGTACTTC
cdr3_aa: CASSSRWEGQETQYF

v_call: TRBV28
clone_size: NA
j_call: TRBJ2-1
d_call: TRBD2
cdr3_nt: TGTGCCAGCAGGTTCGCGACTAGCGGGAGGCGAGGGTCCTACAATGAGCAGTTCTTC
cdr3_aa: CASRFATSGRRGSYNEQFF

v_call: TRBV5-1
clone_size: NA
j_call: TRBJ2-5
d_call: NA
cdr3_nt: TGCGCCAGCAGCTTGGGCCCCCAAGAGACCCAGTACTTC
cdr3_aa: CASSLGPQETQYF

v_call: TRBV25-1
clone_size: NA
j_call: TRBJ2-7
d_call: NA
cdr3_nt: TGTGCCAGCAGACGCGGGCACGGAAACTACGAGCAGTACTTC
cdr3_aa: CASRRGHGNYEQYF

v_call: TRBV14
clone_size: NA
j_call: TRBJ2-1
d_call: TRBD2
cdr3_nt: TGTGCCAGCAGTCCGGCACAGCTAGCGGGAGCTCCAATCTTC
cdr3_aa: CASSPAQLAGAPIF

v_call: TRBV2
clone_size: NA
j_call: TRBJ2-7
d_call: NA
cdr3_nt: TGTGCCAGCACCTCTGATAGCTACGAGCAGTACTTC
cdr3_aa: CASTSDSYEQYF

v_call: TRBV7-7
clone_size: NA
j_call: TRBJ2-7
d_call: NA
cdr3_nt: TGTGCCAGCAGCGCCGGGACCCACTACGAGCAGTACTTC
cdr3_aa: CASSAGTHYEQYF